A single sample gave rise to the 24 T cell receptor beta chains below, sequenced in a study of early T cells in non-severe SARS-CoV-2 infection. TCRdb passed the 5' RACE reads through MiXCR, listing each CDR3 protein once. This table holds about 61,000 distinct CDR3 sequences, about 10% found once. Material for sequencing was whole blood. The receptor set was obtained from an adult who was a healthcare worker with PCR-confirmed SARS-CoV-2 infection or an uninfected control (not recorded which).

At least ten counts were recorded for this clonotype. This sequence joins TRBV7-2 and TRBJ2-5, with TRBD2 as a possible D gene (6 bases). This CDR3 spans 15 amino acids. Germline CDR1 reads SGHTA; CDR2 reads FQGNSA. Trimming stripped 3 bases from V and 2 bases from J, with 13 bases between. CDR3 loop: CASSLGLPAQETQYF. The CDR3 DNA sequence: TGTGCCAGCAGCTTGGGACTGCCCGCGCAAGAGACCCAGTACTTC. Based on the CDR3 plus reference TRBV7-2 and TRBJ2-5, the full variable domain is GAGVSQSPSNKVTEKGKDVELRCDPISGHTALYWYRQSLGQGLEFLIYFQGNSAPDKSGLPSDRFSAERTGGSVSTLTIQRTQQEDSAVYLCASSLGLPAQETQYFGPGTRLLVL.

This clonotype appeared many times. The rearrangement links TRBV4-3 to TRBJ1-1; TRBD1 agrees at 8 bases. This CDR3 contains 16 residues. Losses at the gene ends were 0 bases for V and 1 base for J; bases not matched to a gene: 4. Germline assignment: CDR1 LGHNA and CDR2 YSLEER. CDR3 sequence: CASSQDRGQGNTEAFF. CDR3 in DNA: TGCGCCAGCAGCCAAGATAGAGGACAGGGGAACACTGAAGCTTTCTTT.

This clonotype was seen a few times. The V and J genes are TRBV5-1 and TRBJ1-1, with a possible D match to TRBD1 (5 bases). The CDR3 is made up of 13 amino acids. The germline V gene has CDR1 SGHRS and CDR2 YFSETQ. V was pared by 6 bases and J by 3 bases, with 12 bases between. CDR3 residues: CASNKDTYTEAFF. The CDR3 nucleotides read TGCGCCAGCAATAAGGACACCTACACTGAAGCTTTCTTT.

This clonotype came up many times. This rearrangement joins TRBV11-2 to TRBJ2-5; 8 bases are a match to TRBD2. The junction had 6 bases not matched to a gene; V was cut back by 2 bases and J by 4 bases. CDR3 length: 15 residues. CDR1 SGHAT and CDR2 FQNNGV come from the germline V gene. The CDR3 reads CASSLNGGALETQYF. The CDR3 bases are TGTGCCAGCAGCTTAAACGGGGGGGCTTTAGAGACCCAGTACTTC. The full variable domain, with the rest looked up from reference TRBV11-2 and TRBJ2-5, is EAGVAQSPRYKIIEKRQSVAFWCNPISGHATLYWYQQILGQGPKLLIQFQNNGVVDDSQLPKDRFSAERLKGVDSTLKIQPAKLEDSAVYLCASSLNGGALETQYFGPGTRLLVL.

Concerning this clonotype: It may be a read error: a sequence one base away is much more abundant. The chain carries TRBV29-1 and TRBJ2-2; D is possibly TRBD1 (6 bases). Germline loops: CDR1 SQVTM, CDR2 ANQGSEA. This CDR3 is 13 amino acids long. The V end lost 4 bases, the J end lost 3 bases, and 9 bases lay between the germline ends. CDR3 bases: TGCAGCGTTGGCAGGGGATACACCGGGGAGCTGTTTTTT. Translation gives CSVGRGYTGELFF.

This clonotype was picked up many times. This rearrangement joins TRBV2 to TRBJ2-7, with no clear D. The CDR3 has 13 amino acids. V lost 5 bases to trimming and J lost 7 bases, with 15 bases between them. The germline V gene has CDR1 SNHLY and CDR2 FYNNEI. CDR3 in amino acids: CASSFVSRVEQYF. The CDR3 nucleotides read TGTGCCAGCAGTTTTGTCTCGCGCGTAGAGCAGTACTTC.

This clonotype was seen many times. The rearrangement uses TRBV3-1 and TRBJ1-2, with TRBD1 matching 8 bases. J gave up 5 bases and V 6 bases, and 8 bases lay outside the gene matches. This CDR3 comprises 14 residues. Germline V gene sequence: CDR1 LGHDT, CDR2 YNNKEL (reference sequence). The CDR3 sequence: CASSQDRVVYGYTF. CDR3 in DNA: TGTGCCAGCAGTCAGGACAGGGTCGTATATGGCTACACCTTC.

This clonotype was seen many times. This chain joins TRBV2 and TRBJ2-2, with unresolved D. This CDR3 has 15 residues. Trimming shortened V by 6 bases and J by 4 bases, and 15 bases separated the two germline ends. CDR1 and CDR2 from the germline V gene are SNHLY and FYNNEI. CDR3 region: CASRPPAGRTGELFF. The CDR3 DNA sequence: TGTGCCAGCAGACCTCCCGCAGGTCGCACCGGGGAGCTGTTTTTT.

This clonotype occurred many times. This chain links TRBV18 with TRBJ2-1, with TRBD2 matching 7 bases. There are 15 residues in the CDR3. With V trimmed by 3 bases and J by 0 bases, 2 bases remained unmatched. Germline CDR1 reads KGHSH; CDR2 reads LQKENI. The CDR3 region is CASSPSGYSYNEQFF. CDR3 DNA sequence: TGTGCCAGCTCACCTAGCGGGTACTCCTACAATGAGCAGTTCTTC. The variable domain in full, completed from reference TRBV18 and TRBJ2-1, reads NAGVMQNPRHLVRRRGQEARLRCSPMKGHSHVYWYRQLPEEGLKFMVYLQKENIIDESGMPKERFSAEFPKEGPSILRIQQVVRGDSAAYFCASSPSGYSYNEQFFGPGTRLTVL.

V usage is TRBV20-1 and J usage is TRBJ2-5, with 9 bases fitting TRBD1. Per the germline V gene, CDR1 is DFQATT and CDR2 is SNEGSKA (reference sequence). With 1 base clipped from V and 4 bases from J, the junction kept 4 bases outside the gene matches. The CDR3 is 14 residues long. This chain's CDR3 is CSARGGTGTETQYF. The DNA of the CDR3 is TGCAGTGCTAGAGGGGGGACAGGGACAGAGACCCAGTACTTC.

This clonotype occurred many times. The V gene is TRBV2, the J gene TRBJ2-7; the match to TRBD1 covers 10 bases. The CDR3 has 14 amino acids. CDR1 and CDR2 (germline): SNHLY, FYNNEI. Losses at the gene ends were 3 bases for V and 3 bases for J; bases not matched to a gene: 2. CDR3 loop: CASSEGTGDYEQYF. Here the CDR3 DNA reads TGTGCCAGCAGTGAGGGGACAGGGGACTACGAGCAGTACTTC. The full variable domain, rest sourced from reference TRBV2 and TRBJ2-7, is EPEVTQTPSHQVTQMGQEVILRCVPISNHLYFYWYRQILGQKVEFLVSFYNNEISEKSEIFDDQFSVERPDGSNFTLKIRSTKLEDSAMYFCASSEGTGDYEQYFGPGTRLTVT.

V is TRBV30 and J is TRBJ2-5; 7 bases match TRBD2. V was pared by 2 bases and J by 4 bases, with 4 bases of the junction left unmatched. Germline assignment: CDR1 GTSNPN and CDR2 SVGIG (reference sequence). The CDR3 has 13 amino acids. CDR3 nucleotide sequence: TGTGCCTGGAGTCCAGCGGGGACAGAGACCCAGTACTTC. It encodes CAWSPAGTETQYF.

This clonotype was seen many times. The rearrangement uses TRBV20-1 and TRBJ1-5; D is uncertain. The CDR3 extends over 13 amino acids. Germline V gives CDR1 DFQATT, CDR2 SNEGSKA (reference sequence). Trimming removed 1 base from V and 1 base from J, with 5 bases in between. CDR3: CSARVSSNQPQHF. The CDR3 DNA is TGCAGTGCTAGAGTGAGCAGCAATCAGCCCCAGCATTTT.

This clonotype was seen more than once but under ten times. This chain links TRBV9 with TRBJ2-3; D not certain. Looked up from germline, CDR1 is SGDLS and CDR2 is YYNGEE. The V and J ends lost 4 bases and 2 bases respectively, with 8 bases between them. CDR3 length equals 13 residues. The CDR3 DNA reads TGTGCCAGCAGCCAATTTGCCACAGATACGCAGTATTTT. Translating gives CASSQFATDTQYF.

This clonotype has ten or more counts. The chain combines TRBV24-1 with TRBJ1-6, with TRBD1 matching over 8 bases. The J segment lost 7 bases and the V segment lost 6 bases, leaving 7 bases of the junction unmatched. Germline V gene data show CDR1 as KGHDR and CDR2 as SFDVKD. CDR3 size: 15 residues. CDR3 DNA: TGTGCCACCAGTCAGGGGGCGCGGATCAATTCACCCCTCCACTTT. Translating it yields CATSQGARINSPLHF.

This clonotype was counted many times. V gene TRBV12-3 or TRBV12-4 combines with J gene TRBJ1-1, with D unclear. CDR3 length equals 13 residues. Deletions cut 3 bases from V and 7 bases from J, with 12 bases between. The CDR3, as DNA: TGTGCCAGCAGTTTGGCCCGGATCCATGAAGCTTTCTTT. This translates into CASSLARIHEAFF.

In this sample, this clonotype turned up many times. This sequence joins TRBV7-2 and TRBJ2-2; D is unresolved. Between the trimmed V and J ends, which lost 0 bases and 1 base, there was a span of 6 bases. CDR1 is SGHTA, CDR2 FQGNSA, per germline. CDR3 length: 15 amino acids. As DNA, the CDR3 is TGTGCCAGCAGCTTAGCGGCTATGAACACCGGGGAGCTGTTTTTT. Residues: CASSLAAMNTGELFF.

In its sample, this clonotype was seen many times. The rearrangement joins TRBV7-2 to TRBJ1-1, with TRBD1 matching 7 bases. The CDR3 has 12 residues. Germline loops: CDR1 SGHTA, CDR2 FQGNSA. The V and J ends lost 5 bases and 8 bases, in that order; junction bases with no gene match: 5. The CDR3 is CASSQGGREAFF. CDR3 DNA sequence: TGTGCCAGCAGCCAGGGGGGGCGAGAAGCTTTCTTT.

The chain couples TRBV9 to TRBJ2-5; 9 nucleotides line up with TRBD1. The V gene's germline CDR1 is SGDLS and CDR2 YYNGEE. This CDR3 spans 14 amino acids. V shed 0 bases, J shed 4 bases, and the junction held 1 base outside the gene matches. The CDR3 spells CASSVGQGGETQYF. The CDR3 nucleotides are TGTGCCAGCAGCGTAGGACAGGGGGGAGAGACCCAGTACTTC.

The CDR3 here is CASSPGEAFVSNYGYTF. CDR3 DNA sequence: TGCGCCAGCAGCCCCGGGGAGGCCTTTGTTTCGAACTATGGCTACACCTTC. V is TRBV4-1 and J is TRBJ1-2; D gene unclear. Per germline, CDR1 MGHRA and CDR2 YSYEKL. V lost 4 bases to trimming and J lost 2 bases, with 20 bases between them. The CDR3 totals 17 residues.

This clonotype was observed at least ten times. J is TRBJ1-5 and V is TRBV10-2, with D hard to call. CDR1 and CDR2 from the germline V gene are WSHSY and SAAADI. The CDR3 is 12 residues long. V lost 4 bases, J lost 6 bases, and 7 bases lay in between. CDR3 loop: CASSVWGQPQHF. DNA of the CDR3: TGCGCCAGCAGTGTTTGGGGTCAGCCCCAGCATTTT.

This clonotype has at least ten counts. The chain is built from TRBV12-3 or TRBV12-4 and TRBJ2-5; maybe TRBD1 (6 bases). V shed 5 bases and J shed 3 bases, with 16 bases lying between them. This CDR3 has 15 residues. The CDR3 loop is CASSPPPTGKETQYF. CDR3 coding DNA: TGTGCCAGCAGTCCTCCACCCACAGGGAAAGAGACCCAGTACTTC.

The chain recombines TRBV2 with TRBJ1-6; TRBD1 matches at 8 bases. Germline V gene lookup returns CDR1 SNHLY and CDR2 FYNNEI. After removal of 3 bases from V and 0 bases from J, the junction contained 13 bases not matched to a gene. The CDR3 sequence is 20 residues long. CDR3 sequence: CASSERARGQVSSYNSPLHF. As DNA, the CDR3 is TGTGCCAGCAGTGAGCGGGCCAGGGGGCAAGTTAGCTCCTATAATTCACCCCTCCACTTT. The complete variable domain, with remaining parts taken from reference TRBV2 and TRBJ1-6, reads EPEVTQTPSHQVTQMGQEVILRCVPISNHLYFYWYRQILGQKVEFLVSFYNNEISEKSEIFDDQFSVERPDGSNFTLKIRSTKLEDSAMYFCASSERARGQVSSYNSPLHFGNGTRLTVT.

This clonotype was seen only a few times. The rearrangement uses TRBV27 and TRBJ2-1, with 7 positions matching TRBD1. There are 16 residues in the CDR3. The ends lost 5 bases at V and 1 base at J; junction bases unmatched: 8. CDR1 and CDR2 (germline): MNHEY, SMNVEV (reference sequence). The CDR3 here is CASSRGTAGSYNEQFF. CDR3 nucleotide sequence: TGTGCCAGCAGTCGTGGGACAGCTGGGTCCTACAATGAGCAGTTCTTC.